This T cell receptor beta chain was documented in a study of vaccination and CD4 T cells after COVID-19. Study conclusions and caveats: Spike mono-reactivity was the property of 304 of 307 vaccine-specific clones in convalescent patients. Of the reactive clones in convalescent patients, a median about 86% showed up only post-vaccination.

The assay that was used to sequence DNA from cultured CD4+ T cells was the Oncomine TCR Beta short-read assay. TCRdb recomputed calls from the PCR reads with MiXCR, one row per CDR3 protein. The sample carries approximately 6,000 distinct CDR3 sequences, around 60% recorded once. A few counts support this clonotype. Its antigen is not identified. Treatment denoted: approximately nine-day PBMC culture with coronavirus spike peptide pools or control peptides (ViraFEST assay). ViraFEST sequenced TCRs after peptide-pool expansion of antigen-specific T cells. The source of this sequence is a human donor who had recovered from COVID-19. The source material was CD4+ T cells from blood, cultured in vitro.

The chain's CDR3 is CASREDRTYGYTF. The CDR3 DNA sequence: TGTGCCAGCAGGGAGGACAGGACCTATGGCTACACCTTC. The V and J genes are TRBV2 and TRBJ1-2; 7 nucleotides match TRBD1. Germline loops: CDR1 SNHLY, CDR2 FYNNEI. V was pared by 6 bases and J by 4 bases, with 5 bases of the junction left unmatched. CDR3 length equals 13 residues.